This T cell receptor beta chain appears in the sequencing data of a study of long-term antiretroviral therapy in people with HIV (dated by TCRdb to between 2021 and 2023). Study-level background: The earliest samples were collected about a decade before the 2015 WHO recommendation for immediate ART, when ART was typically delayed until CD4 counts fell. A total of some 210 cryopreserved PBMC samples were contributed to the cohort by 30 adults with confirmed HIV infection, with samples collected serially over a mean of approximately six years (range 1-12). Of the roughly 30 participants with HIV, roughly 10 were female. A retrospective serial study tested whether changes in peripheral blood TRB repertoire composition and diversity were associated with ART initiation and durable HIV suppression. Test extractions of a monoclonal T-cell line alongside approximately 36 polyclonal samples showed no cross-contamination during QIAcube processing.

On this clone itself: Its antigen remains undetermined. The record has no base qualities; no much larger clone is one base away.

Trimming takes 3 bases from V and 7 bases from J, and the germline ends sit 17 bases apart. There are 15 amino acids in the CDR3, from cysteine to phenylalanine inclusive. Only the CDR3 part of the read is kept: 45 bases, read in frame from the first base. CDR1 and CDR2 are drawn from the germline V gene: SGHRS, YFSETQ. To be included, a participant needed at least one PBMC sample from before ART initiation plus at least two post-ART samples. Treatment was received in the United States of America by all participants with HIV. Before DNA extraction, cryopreserved samples containing about 0.95-10 million PBMC were thawed and washed. At the time of the earliest PBMC sample, participants with HIV were aged between about 23 and 55 years. Each participant contributed PBMC samples from 1-4 timepoints before ART initiation and 2-8 timepoints after ART initiation, with a median of 7 samples. For every participant, serial HIV viral load, CD4+ T-cell count, ART history and demographic data were obtained. A Qiagen kit on a QIAcube was used to extract genomic DNA from unsorted PBMC, with samples processed in batches of 12.

Results and caveats for the whole study, not just this receptor: Starting ART was linked to a significant rise in TRB diversity, yet even with long-term ART the diversity remained significantly lower than in transplant donor controls. Because pre-ART samples had limited cell numbers, unsorted PBMC were profiled rather than sorted CD4+ and CD8+ T cells. Inferences about post-ART repertoire changes were limited because no data were available on ART adherence, viral resistance or therapy changes. Owing to limited PBMC availability, only the TCR beta chain was sequenced, without alpha chain pairing. Narrower CDR3 length ranges were observed in HIV repertoires than in controls, and an antigen-experienced repertoire with only a slight naive shift after ART was suggested by the network structure. The samples span the years 2004 to 2017, and the ART regimens used at that time may not be as effective as current regimens. The repertoire was dominated across all time points by expanded TRB clones identified before ART initiation, although this dominance was seen to fluctuate and to decrease in many PLHIV after ART.

Sequencing of the TRB variable region was done with the immunoSEQ hsTCRB v3.0 assay at survey level resolution. A depth of roughly 35,000-55,000 T-cell genomes per sample was targeted for TRB sequencing. TRB libraries were pooled and sequenced on an Illumina MiSeq using a v3 150-cycle kit. As for the original processing: Analysis of repertoires was carried out in R inside a reproducible Nextflow workflow spanning QC, data transformation and analysis. LymphoSeq2, an R package for AIRR-Seq data exploration, was used to implement custom analyses. After excluding a handful of samples that yielded fewer than 5000 total TRB sequences, 150 to 200 HIV repertoires remained for analysis. Among the roughly 200 retained HIV repertoires, 55 to 60 were collected before ART initiation and fewer than 150 were collected after ART initiation. Repertoires were downsampled to 5000 TRB nucleotide sequences, with summary statistics averaged over 100 downsampling iterations. The analysis kept only TRB sequences whose CDR3 regions were at least seven amino acids long. Diversity was measured with a Shannon entropy-derived clonality score and the Gini coefficient. Repertoire networks linked the top 5000 CDR3 amino acid sequences whenever two sequences differed by an edit distance of one. Antigen specificity groups and MHC restriction were predicted for TRB CDR3 amino acid sequences with GLIPH2. CDR3 amino acid sequences were matched against VDJdb and McPAS-TCR to flag known CMV, EBV, HIV or tissue antigen associations. Pre-ART, post-ART and control groups were compared with Wilcoxon signed-rank tests and Holm-Bonferroni correction. TCRdb holds this immuneACCESS table with in-frame rearrangements only. Some clones are missing; in checked studies, unresolved V genes explain under half, and the rest has no known cause. For V, J and clone size, that table is used; D and trimming come from the DNA. Here the sample has approximately 17,000 clones; about four fifths occur a single time. The ten largest clones represent over 12% of the sample.

The sample was unsorted PBMCs, taken roughly 2.5 years before starting antiretroviral therapy. The clonotype comes from a woman in her fifties or sixties with HIV. Here the chain combines TRBV5-1 and TRBJ2-4; a tentative D call is TRBD2 (6 bases match). CDR3 sequence: CASSSAGTPTNIQYF. The nucleotides read TGCGCCAGCAGCTCCGCCGGGACTCCTACTAACATTCAGTACTTC. With all but the CDR3 taken from the reference TRBV5-1 and TRBJ2-4 genes, the full variable domain is: KAGVTQTPRYLIKTRGQQVTLSCSPISGHRSVSWYQQTPGQGLQFLFEYFSETQRNKGNFPGRFSGRQFSNSRSEMNVSTLELGDSALYLCASSSAGTPTNIQYFGAGTRLSVL.